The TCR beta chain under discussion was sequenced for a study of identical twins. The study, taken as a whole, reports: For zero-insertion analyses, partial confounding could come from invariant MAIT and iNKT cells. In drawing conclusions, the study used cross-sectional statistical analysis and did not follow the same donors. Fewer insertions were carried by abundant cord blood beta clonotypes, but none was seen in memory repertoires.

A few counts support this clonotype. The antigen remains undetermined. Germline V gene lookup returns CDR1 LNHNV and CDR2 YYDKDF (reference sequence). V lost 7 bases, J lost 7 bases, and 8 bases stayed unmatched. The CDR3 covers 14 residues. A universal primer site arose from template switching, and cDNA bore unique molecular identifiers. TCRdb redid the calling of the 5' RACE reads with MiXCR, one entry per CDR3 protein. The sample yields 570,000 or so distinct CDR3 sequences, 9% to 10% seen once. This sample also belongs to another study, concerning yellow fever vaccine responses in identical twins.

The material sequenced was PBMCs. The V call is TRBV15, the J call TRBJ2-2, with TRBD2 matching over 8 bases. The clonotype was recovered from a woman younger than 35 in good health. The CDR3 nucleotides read TGTGCCACCATGTTAGCGGGGCTGGACGGGGAGCTGTTTTTT. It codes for CATMLAGLDGELFF. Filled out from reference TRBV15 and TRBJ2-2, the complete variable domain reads DAMVIQNPRYQVTQFGKPVTLSCSQTLNHNVMYWYQQKSSQAPKLLFHYYDKDFNNEADTPDNFQSRRPNTSFCFLDIRSPGLGDTAMYLCATMLAGLDGELFFGEGSRLTVL.